One and the same sample provided the 21 T cell receptor beta chains below, sequenced in a study of T cell responses to AZD1222 COVID-19 vaccine. TCRdb's table, derived via immunoSEQ multiplex PCR, lists solely in-frame clones and lacks some. Here the sample spans about 99,000 clones, more than 75% being singletons. Sequences were derived from peripheral blood, sampled on day 0 of AZD1222 vaccination. The receptors were sampled from an adult in good health.

The chain links TRBV7-2 to TRBJ1-3; tentatively, D is TRBD1 (5 bases). The CDR3 sequence is 17 residues long. V was shortened by 1 base and J by 1 base, with 14 bases between the two germline ends. Germline V CDR1 and CDR2: SGHTA, FQGNSA. The CDR3 DNA sequence: TGTGCCAGCAGCTTAGGGGGGTTTGTAACATCTGGAAACACCATATATTTT. Translated, it gives CASSLGGFVTSGNTIYF.

The chain recombines TRBV11-2 with TRBJ1-5; D uncertain. Germline assignment: CDR1 SGHAT and CDR2 FQNNGV. V was pared by 3 bases and J by 5 bases, with 8 bases between. This CDR3 has 13 amino acids. The CDR3 here is CASSFGNHQPQHF. CDR3 nucleotides: TGTGCCAGCAGCTTCGGGAACCATCAGCCCCAGCATTTT.

The V and J genes are TRBV5-4 and TRBJ2-1; D ambiguous. V lost 4 bases, J lost 0 bases, and 8 bases lay in between. This CDR3 contains 14 residues. In germline, CDR1 is SGHNT, CDR2 YYREEE (reference sequence). The DNA of the CDR3 is TGTGCCAGCAGCGCCGCGAGCTCCTACAATGAGCAGTTCTTC. The encoded protein is CASSAASSYNEQFF.

The gene calls are TRBV2 and TRBJ2-1, with a weak D call TRBD2 (5 bases). Germline V gives CDR1 SNHLY, CDR2 FYNNEI. Trimming removed 0 bases at V and 8 bases at J, with 11 bases between. The CDR3 has 14 residues. The CDR3 DNA is TGTGCCAGCAGTGAAGCGGGAGTTGACTATGAGCAGTTCTTC. Protein: CASSEAGVDYEQFF. Looking up the rest from reference TRBV2 and TRBJ2-1 gives the full variable domain: EPEVTQTPSHQVTQMGQEVILRCVPISNHLYFYWYRQILGQKVEFLVSFYNNEISEKSEIFDDQFSVERPDGSNFTLKIRSTKLEDSAMYFCASSEAGVDYEQFFGPGTRLTVL.

This chain uses TRBV5-1 with TRBJ2-7, with a weak D call TRBD2 (6 bases). CDR1 SGHRS and CDR2 YFSETQ come from the germline V gene. The CDR3 runs to 13 residues. V dropped 3 bases and J dropped 2 bases, with 9 bases sitting between them. The CDR3 here is CASSWGETYEQYF. The CDR3 DNA is TGCGCCAGCAGCTGGGGGGAAACCTACGAGCAGTACTTC.

This clone has a handful of counts. The chain is built from TRBV10-1 and TRBJ1-1; TRBD1 is a possible D gene (5 bases). The CDR3 has 14 residues. The V end lost 0 bases, the J end lost 2 bases, and 7 bases lay between the germline ends. CDR1 is WNHNN and CDR2 is SYGVQD in the germline V gene (reference sequence). The CDR3 protein is CASSESGENTEAFF. The CDR3 bases are TGCGCCAGCAGTGAGTCGGGGGAAAACACTGAAGCTTTCTTT.

V gene TRBV28 combines with J gene TRBJ1-5, with D tentatively TRBD1 (5 bases). Trimming stripped 4 bases from V and 0 bases from J, with 13 bases between. The CDR3 runs to 16 residues. CDR1 and CDR2 (germline): MDHEN, SYDVKM. The CDR3 region is CASSYERGHSNQPQHF. The CDR3 region has the DNA TGTGCCAGCAGTTATGAGAGGGGTCATAGCAATCAGCCCCAGCATTTT.

The V gene is TRBV6-5, the J gene TRBJ2-2; a possible D gene is TRBD2 (5 bases). V was shortened by 5 bases and J by 0 bases, with 10 bases between the two germline ends. The CDR3 consists of 15 residues. Germline-derived CDR1 and CDR2 are MNHEY and SVGAGI. CDR3 nucleotide sequence: TGTGCCAGCAGTCCCGCGAGGGCGAACACCGGGGAGCTGTTTTTT. It is translated as CASSPARANTGELFF.

This chain links TRBV4-1 with TRBJ2-3; D not certain. The germline V gene has CDR1 MGHRA and CDR2 YSYEKL. CDR3 length: 16 amino acids. V was clipped by 1 base and J by 0 bases, with 11 bases between them. In DNA form, the CDR3 reads TGCGCCAGCAGCCAAGGGGCAACTCCTAGCACAGATACGCAGTATTTT. Translation: CASSQGATPSTDTQYF.

The V gene is TRBV28, the J gene TRBJ2-3; TRBD2 agrees at 8 bases. The V gene end was trimmed by 2 bases and the J gene end by 5 bases; junction bases not matched to a gene: 9. CDR3 size: 16 residues. CDR1 is MDHEN and CDR2 is SYDVKM in the germline V gene. The CDR3 sequence: CASSLVGGVLRDTQYF. Written as DNA, the CDR3 is TGTGCCAGCAGTTTAGTCGGGGGGGTGTTGAGAGATACGCAGTATTTT.

The chain recombines TRBV3-1 (or the pseudogene TRBV3-2) with TRBJ1-5, with D hard to call. The CDR3 is made up of 13 amino acids. The V end lost 2 bases, the J end lost 4 bases, and 6 bases lay between the germline ends. Germline V gene data show CDR1 as LGHDT and CDR2 as YNNKEL (reference sequence). CDR3 sequence (DNA): TGTGCCAGCAGCCAAACCATAAATCAGCCCCAGCATTTT. Protein sequence: CASSQTINQPQHF.

This chain connects TRBV19 to TRBJ1-1; TRBD1 agrees at 8 bases. The CDR3 totals 18 residues. The germline gives CDR1 LNHDA, CDR2 SQIVND (reference sequence). The V segment lost 0 bases and the J segment 1 base; nucleotides outside the gene matches: 10. In nucleotides, the CDR3 is TGTGCCAGTAGTATAGATCTCCAGGGGGCAGGAGGGAACACTGAAGCTTTCTTT. The encoded protein is CASSIDLQGAGGNTEAFF. Together with reference TRBV19 and TRBJ1-1, the CDR3 gives the full variable domain: DGGITQSPKYLFRKEGQNVTLSCEQNLNHDAMYWYRQDPGQGLRLIYYSQIVNDFQKGDIAEGYSVSREKKESFPLTVTSAQKNPTAFYLCASSIDLQGAGGNTEAFFGQGTRLTVV.

The chain couples TRBV4-1 to TRBJ2-3; a weak D match, TRBD2 (5 bases). Per the germline V gene, CDR1 is MGHRA and CDR2 is YSYEKL. V dropped 0 bases and J dropped 2 bases, with 12 bases sitting between them. The CDR3 extends over 16 amino acids. CDR3: CASSQEGRATTDTQYF. The CDR3 bases are TGCGCCAGCAGCCAAGAGGGGAGAGCTACCACAGATACGCAGTATTTT.

The chain links TRBV5-1 to TRBJ2-3, with TRBD2 identical over 7 bases. The CDR3 is made up of 16 amino acids. V lost 5 bases and J lost 2; bases outside the gene matches: 11. Looked up from germline, CDR1 is SGHRS and CDR2 is YFSETQ. This chain's CDR3 is CASRATTSALTDTQYF. CDR3 nucleotides: TGCGCCAGCAGGGCGACTACTAGCGCCCTCACAGATACGCAGTATTTT.

The chain joins TRBV4-1 to TRBJ2-6; D might be TRBD1 (6 bases). Germline loops: CDR1 MGHRA, CDR2 YSYEKL. Trimming pared 6 bases from V and 1 base from J, leaving 19 bases between. The CDR3 consists of 18 residues. The CDR3 DNA reads as TGCGCCAGCAGTCTTCTCCCAACTACAGGGTCTGGGGCCAACGTCCTGACTTTC. It translates to CASSLLPTTGSGANVLTF.

The chain links TRBV5-4 to TRBJ2-5; 15 bases are shared with TRBD2. V lost 4 bases to trimming and J lost 4 bases; unmatched junction nucleotides: 2. This CDR3 spans 15 amino acids. Germline loops: CDR1 SGHNT, CDR2 YYREEE (reference sequence). The DNA for the CDR3 is TGTGCCAGCAGCGCGGGACTAGCGGGAGGAGAGACCCAGTACTTC. Protein sequence: CASSAGLAGGETQYF.

The rearrangement links TRBV7-3 to TRBJ2-5; 10 bases fit TRBD2. The V segment lost 1 base and the J segment 4 bases; nucleotides outside the gene matches: 3. The germline gives CDR1 SGHTA, CDR2 FQGTGA. The length of the CDR3 is 15 residues. CDR3 DNA: TGTGCCAGCAGCTTAAGGAGCGGGAGGGTAGAGACCCAGTACTTC. This sequence encodes CASSLRSGRVETQYF. The whole variable domain, remainder taken from reference TRBV7-3 and TRBJ2-5, is GAGVSQTPSNKVTEKGKYVELRCDPISGHTALYWYRQSLGQGPEFLIYFQGTGAADDSGLPNDRFFAVRPEGSVSTLKIQRTERGDSAVYLCASSLRSGRVETQYFGPGTRLLVL.

This rearrangement joins TRBV19 to TRBJ2-7, with D perhaps TRBD2 (6 bases). Germline CDR1 reads LNHDA; CDR2 reads SQIVND (reference sequence). V was cut by 5 bases and J by 3 bases, with 14 bases left in between. This CDR3 spans 14 amino acids. CDR3 nucleotides: TGTGCCAGTAGTTCCGGGACTGGAAACTACGAGCAGTACTTC. Protein sequence: CASSSGTGNYEQYF.

This chain links TRBV18 with TRBJ1-6; 8 nucleotides agree with TRBD1. The junction had 4 bases not matched to a gene; V was cut back by 3 bases and J by 9 bases. From germline, CDR1 is KGHSH and CDR2 LQKENI. This CDR3 has 14 amino acids. CDR3 amino acids: CASSPTGEGSPLHF. In DNA form, the CDR3 reads TGTGCCAGCTCACCGACAGGGGAGGGTTCACCCCTCCACTTT.

This clone was seen just once. The rearrangement links TRBV30 to TRBJ1-5; 8 bases fit TRBD1. J was trimmed by 5 bases and V by 7 bases; bases with no gene match: 16. In germline, CDR1 is GTSNPN, CDR2 SVGIG (reference sequence). The CDR3 totals 16 residues. CDR3 sequence: CASGASTGGFYQPQHF. The CDR3 nucleotides read TGTGCCTCCGGGGCCTCCACAGGGGGTTTTTATCAGCCCCAGCATTTT.

The chain employs TRBV4-1 and TRBJ2-2; 9 bases map to TRBD2. With 4 bases clipped from V and 6 bases from J, the junction kept 12 bases outside the gene matches. The CDR3 has 17 amino acids. Germline CDR1 and CDR2: MGHRA and YSYEKL. CDR3 bases: TGCGCCAGCAGCCTCGACTACGGGCTAGCGGGATCCGGGGAGCTGTTTTTT. Protein product: CASSLDYGLAGSGELFF.